The text below deals with one T cell receptor (beta chain). Method: immunoSEQ multiplex PCR; TCRdb's copy keeps in-frame clones and lacks some. The table includes 65,000 to 80,000 clones, roughly 98% detected once. These data come from a study of technical replicates of blood from several donors. Trimming cost V 3 bases and J 3 bases, with 3 bases left between them. The CDR3 has 11 residues. The germline gives CDR1 MDHEN, CDR2 SYDVKM. The chain combines TRBV28 with TRBJ2-7; D unresolved. Material: T cells isolated from PBMCs. The clonotype originates from a human donor in good health. CDR3 in amino acids: CASSFHYEQYF. The DNA of the CDR3 is TGTGCCAGCAGTTTTCACTACGAGCAGTACTTC.